A selection of T cell receptor beta chains follows, all from one sample in a study of T cell changes during pregnancy in multiple sclerosis. Assay: immunoSEQ multiplex PCR; the TCRdb copy retains only in-frame clones and omits some. The profile covers some 30,000 clones, with about 91% appearing a single time and 6% to 9% taken by the ten largest. Here the sequenced sample was CD8+ T cells from peripheral blood mononuclear cells, taken before pregnancy. Receptor source: a female donor with multiple sclerosis, enrolled in a pregnancy study. CDR3s include the opening cysteine and the closing phenylalanine or tryptophan. Fields, in order: D gene, clone size, J gene, V gene, CDR3 DNA, CDR3 protein. The D gene is left open where the match is weak. The size field is filled for only some rows; it gives once, few, many or a size class.

d_gene: TRBD2; abundance: .; j_gene: TRBJ2-5; v_gene: TRBV4-1; CDR3nt: TGCGCCAGCAGCCATATTAGCGGGGGGCCTCAAGAGACCCAGTACTTC; CDR3aa: CASSHISGGPQETQYF
d_gene: TRBD1; abundance: .; j_gene: TRBJ2-1; v_gene: TRBV4-3; CDR3nt: TGCGCCAGCAGCCAAGAGGGACAGGCGACTTACAATGAGCAGTTCTTC; CDR3aa: CASSQEGQATYNEQFF
d_gene: .; abundance: .; j_gene: TRBJ2-3; v_gene: TRBV1; CDR3nt: TGCACCAGCAGCCACCCCCCTTTAGGCGGGAGTGGGGATACGCAGTATTTT; CDR3aa: CTSSHPPLGGSGDTQYF
d_gene: .; abundance: .; j_gene: TRBJ2-3; v_gene: TRBV13; CDR3nt: TGTGCCACCTCTATGGGCACAGATACGCAGTATTTT; CDR3aa: CATSMGTDTQYF
d_gene: TRBD1; abundance: .; j_gene: TRBJ2-1; v_gene: TRBV5-4; CDR3nt: TGTGCCAGCAGCTTTGAGGGGGCGGGTTGGAATGAGCAGTTCTTC; CDR3aa: CASSFEGAGWNEQFF
d_gene: .; abundance: .; j_gene: TRBJ2-2; v_gene: TRBV29-1; CDR3nt: TGCAGCGTTGAATATCCGAACACCGGGGAGCTGTTTTTT; CDR3aa: CSVEYPNTGELFF
d_gene: TRBD1; abundance: once; j_gene: TRBJ1-2; v_gene: TRBV27; CDR3nt: TGTGCCAGCAGTTTATCGAAAGGGGGCGGCTATGGCTACACCTTC; CDR3aa: CASSLSKGGGYGYTF
d_gene: .; abundance: .; j_gene: TRBJ1-5; v_gene: TRBV27; CDR3nt: TGTGCCAGCAGTTCAGGGATCGATCAGCCCCAGCATTTT; CDR3aa: CASSSGIDQPQHF
d_gene: .; abundance: .; j_gene: TRBJ2-1; v_gene: TRBV5-6; CDR3nt: TGTGCCAGCAGCTTGGTTCGGGGTTTCTCCTACAATGAGCAGTTCTTC; CDR3aa: CASSLVRGFSYNEQFF
d_gene: .; abundance: .; j_gene: TRBJ1-1; v_gene: TRBV7-9; CDR3nt: TGTGCCAGCAGCTTAGGACAGATGAACACTGAAGCTTTCTTT; CDR3aa: CASSLGQMNTEAFF
d_gene: .; abundance: .; j_gene: TRBJ2-5; v_gene: TRBV27; CDR3nt: TGTGCCAGCAGTTTAGACCAGGGAGGACAGACCCAGTACTTC; CDR3aa: CASSLDQGGQTQYF
d_gene: TRBD1; abundance: .; j_gene: TRBJ2-1; v_gene: TRBV2; CDR3nt: TGTGCCAGCAGTGAATGGACAGGCTCCTACAATGAGCAGTTCTTC; CDR3aa: CASSEWTGSYNEQFF
d_gene: TRBD2; abundance: once; j_gene: TRBJ2-2; v_gene: TRBV4-3; CDR3nt: TGCGCCAGCAGCCAAGCCCCTAGCGGGGGCGGGACCGGGGAGCTGTTTTTT; CDR3aa: CASSQAPSGGGTGELFF
d_gene: .; abundance: .; j_gene: TRBJ1-1; v_gene: TRBV11-2; CDR3nt: TGTGCCAGCAGCTTTGGACAGAAAAAAGAAGCTTTCTTT; CDR3aa: CASSFGQKKEAFF
d_gene: TRBD2; abundance: .; j_gene: TRBJ2-7; v_gene: TRBV6-1; CDR3nt: TGTGCCAGCAGTTTGCTAGCGGGAGGTAATGAGCAGTACTTC; CDR3aa: CASSLLAGGNEQYF
d_gene: .; abundance: .; j_gene: TRBJ2-7; v_gene: TRBV5-6; CDR3nt: TGTGCCAGCAGCTTGAACGGGAACTCCTACGAGCAGTACTTC; CDR3aa: CASSLNGNSYEQYF
d_gene: .; abundance: few; j_gene: TRBJ1-6; v_gene: TRBV9; CDR3nt: TGTGCCAGCAGCGTAGACGGGGGAGATAATTCACCCCTCCACTTT; CDR3aa: CASSVDGGDNSPLHF
d_gene: TRBD1; abundance: .; j_gene: TRBJ2-7; v_gene: TRBV9; CDR3nt: TGTGCCAGCAGCCTCCAGGGGGACGACTACGAGCAGTACTTC; CDR3aa: CASSLQGDDYEQYF
d_gene: .; abundance: .; j_gene: TRBJ2-1; v_gene: TRBV7-9; CDR3nt: TGTGCCAGCAGCTCACACCTGTACAATGAGCAGTTCTTC; CDR3aa: CASSSHLYNEQFF
d_gene: .; abundance: .; j_gene: TRBJ2-1; v_gene: TRBV28; CDR3nt: TGTGCCAGCAGTCCGCCGGGGGACAATGAGCAGTTCTTC; CDR3aa: CASSPPGDNEQFF
d_gene: TRBD1; abundance: .; j_gene: TRBJ2-7; v_gene: TRBV7-9; CDR3nt: TGTGCCAGCAGCCCTCAGGGGGCATCCTACGAGCAGTACTTC; CDR3aa: CASSPQGASYEQYF
d_gene: TRBD1; abundance: .; j_gene: TRBJ2-7; v_gene: TRBV7-9; CDR3nt: TGTGCCAGCAGCCCAGAACAGGACAGGGACGAGCAGTACTTC; CDR3aa: CASSPEQDRDEQYF
d_gene: .; abundance: .; j_gene: TRBJ1-1; v_gene: TRBV25-1; CDR3nt: TGTGCCAGCAGTGAATATTCTGAGCTCCAAGCTTTCTTT; CDR3aa: CASSEYSELQAFF
d_gene: .; abundance: .; j_gene: TRBJ2-5; v_gene: TRBV11-3; CDR3nt: TGTGCCAGCAGCTTAAGTAGGGGCCCGACCGGGGGGCGAGGGGAAGAGACCCAGTACTTC; CDR3aa: CASSLSRGPTGGRGEETQYF
d_gene: TRBD2; abundance: .; j_gene: TRBJ2-1; v_gene: TRBV6-4; CDR3nt: TGTGCCAGCAGTGACTCGAGCGGGGGGGCCCCCAATGAGCAGTTCTTC; CDR3aa: CASSDSSGGAPNEQFF
d_gene: .; abundance: .; j_gene: TRBJ1-1; v_gene: TRBV6-5; CDR3nt: TGTGCCAGCAGTTTACAGGGAAACACTGAAGCTTTCTTT; CDR3aa: CASSLQGNTEAFF
d_gene: TRBD1; abundance: .; j_gene: TRBJ2-4; v_gene: TRBV30; CDR3nt: TGTGCCTGGAGTTTGACAGGGGCCAAAAACATTCAGTACTTC; CDR3aa: CAWSLTGAKNIQYF
d_gene: TRBD1; abundance: once; j_gene: TRBJ1-1; v_gene: TRBV6-5; CDR3nt: TGTGCCAGCAGTCTTGGGACAGGGAACACTGAAGCTTTCTTT; CDR3aa: CASSLGTGNTEAFF
d_gene: .; abundance: .; j_gene: TRBJ1-1; v_gene: TRBV2; CDR3nt: TGTGCCAGCAGTGAAAGGGAGGGGCTTCTAGGTGAAGCTTTCTTT; CDR3aa: CASSEREGLLGEAFF
d_gene: TRBD2; abundance: .; j_gene: TRBJ2-1; v_gene: TRBV6-5; CDR3nt: TGTGCCAGCAGCCAAGGGACTATCTACAATGAGCAGTTCTTC; CDR3aa: CASSQGTIYNEQFF
d_gene: .; abundance: .; j_gene: TRBJ2-7; v_gene: TRBV5-6; CDR3nt: TGTGCCAGCAGAGAAGGGACATACCCCTACGAGCAGTACTTC; CDR3aa: CASREGTYPYEQYF
d_gene: TRBD2; abundance: .; j_gene: TRBJ2-1; v_gene: TRBV7-9; CDR3nt: TGTGCCAGCAGCTCGACTCTTGGGACTAGCGGGAGACCCGATGAGCAGTTCTTC; CDR3aa: CASSSTLGTSGRPDEQFF
d_gene: TRBD1; abundance: .; j_gene: TRBJ1-1; v_gene: TRBV6-5; CDR3nt: TGTGCCAGCAGTATCGGACAGGGGACGACTGAAGCTTTCTTT; CDR3aa: CASSIGQGTTEAFF
d_gene: TRBD1; abundance: few; j_gene: TRBJ1-5; v_gene: TRBV30; CDR3nt: TGTGCCTGGAGTGAAAGACAGGGGAATCAGCCCCAGCATTTT; CDR3aa: CAWSERQGNQPQHF
d_gene: .; abundance: once; j_gene: TRBJ2-7; v_gene: TRBV21-1; CDR3nt: TGTGCCAGCAGCAAAGGCCCGGTACGGGGGGCATACGAGCAGTACTTC; CDR3aa: CASSKGPVRGAYEQYF
d_gene: TRBD1; abundance: .; j_gene: TRBJ2-3; v_gene: TRBV13; CDR3nt: TGTGCCAGCAGCCGATCCGGGACAGGGGGCACGGATACGCAGTATTTT; CDR3aa: CASSRSGTGGTDTQYF
d_gene: TRBD1; abundance: few; j_gene: TRBJ1-2; v_gene: TRBV23-1; CDR3nt: TGCGCCAGCAGTCTGGGACAGGAAAACTATGGCTACACCTTC; CDR3aa: CASSLGQENYGYTF
d_gene: TRBD2; abundance: .; j_gene: TRBJ2-1; v_gene: TRBV9; CDR3nt: TGTGCCAGCAGCGTAGGGACTAGGACATACAATGAGCAGTTCTTC; CDR3aa: CASSVGTRTYNEQFF
d_gene: .; abundance: .; j_gene: TRBJ2-4; v_gene: TRBV19; CDR3nt: TGTGCCAGTAGTATAGTATCCAGTACCAAAAACATTCAGTACTTC; CDR3aa: CASSIVSSTKNIQYF
d_gene: .; abundance: .; j_gene: TRBJ1-6; v_gene: TRBV10-3; CDR3nt: TGTGCCATCAGTGAGGGAGGAGGCTCACCCCTCCACTTT; CDR3aa: CAISEGGGSPLHF
d_gene: .; abundance: .; j_gene: TRBJ1-1; v_gene: TRBV19; CDR3nt: TGTGCCAGTAGGAGACTGCACACTGAAGCTTTCTTT; CDR3aa: CASRRLHTEAFF
d_gene: TRBD2; abundance: .; j_gene: TRBJ2-1; v_gene: TRBV30; CDR3nt: TGTGCCTGGAGTGTAGAGCGGGAGGCCATCTACAATGAGCAGTTCTTC; CDR3aa: CAWSVEREAIYNEQFF
d_gene: .; abundance: .; j_gene: TRBJ2-6; v_gene: TRBV29-1; CDR3nt: TGCAGCGTTGAAGTCGGGGGCTCTGGGGCCAACGTCCTGACTTTC; CDR3aa: CSVEVGGSGANVLTF
d_gene: .; abundance: .; j_gene: TRBJ2-5; v_gene: TRBV13; CDR3nt: TGTGCCAGCAGCCCCTCCCCGTACCAAGAGACCCAGTACTTC; CDR3aa: CASSPSPYQETQYF
d_gene: .; abundance: .; j_gene: TRBJ2-1; v_gene: TRBV6-6; CDR3nt: TGTGCCAGCCGAGGCAGTGCTGAGCAGTTCTTC; CDR3aa: CASRGSAEQFF